This TCR beta chain stems from a study of T-cell memory formation after mild COVID-19. V shed 4 bases and J 0 bases; nucleotides not matched to a gene: 14. CDR3 length: 18 amino acids. Germline V gene data show CDR1 as SGHRS and CDR2 as YFSETQ. This clonotype was counted between two and nine times. MiXCR, applied by TCRdb to the 5' RACE reads, yields one record per CDR3 protein. Of around 530,000 distinct CDR3 sequences listed, roughly a fifth were seen once; the top ten hold approximately 8.4%. The specimen sequenced was PBMCs or a T cell subset sorted from them (not recorded which). The chain carries TRBV5-1 and TRBJ1-1; TRBD1 agrees at 8 bases. This receptor was identified in an adult woman who had mild COVID-19 (a few samples of this study predate the infection). Cell type and time point are not known. CDR3 sequence reads: CASSPKTGATPMNTEAFF. The CDR3 nucleotides are TGCGCCAGCAGCCCAAAGACAGGGGCCACTCCAATGAACACTGAAGCTTTCTTT.